This T cell receptor beta chain was obtained from a study of blood T cell repertoires in COVID-19. This clone occurred once. The V and J ends lost 1 base and 1 base respectively, with 7 bases between them. The CDR3 totals 14 residues. Looked up from germline, CDR1 is SGHVS and CDR2 is FNYEAQ. Sequenced by immunoSEQ multiplex PCR; TCRdb stores in-frame clones only, minus some. Here the sample spans about 71,000 clones, 82% being singletons. Sequencing input: peripheral blood. The receptor was isolated from a woman aged 80 or over with acute or convalescent COVID-19. The chain employs TRBV7-6 and TRBJ1-1, with D uncertain. The DNA of the CDR3 is TGTGCCAGCAGCTTAGGGCTGGCGAACACTGAAGCTTTCTTT. Its translation is CASSLGLANTEAFF.